The present TCR beta chain was sequenced within a study of graft-versus-host responses after intestinal transplantation (dated by TCRdb to the early 2020s). With respect to the entire study: The transplants that recipients received were multivisceral, liver-intestinal, or isolated intestinal. All recipients received anti-thymocyte globulin induction followed by maintenance tacrolimus and steroids for around three years. Graft-versus-host and host-versus-graft alloreactive T cell clones were tracked in the graft, circulation and bone marrow after intestinal transplantation using bulk TCR-beta CDR3 sequencing. Alloreactive clones were identified by sequencing pre-transplant mixed lymphocyte reaction products and comparing these products with unstimulated pre-transplant donor and recipient T cells. The cohort enrolled 20 to 30 intestinal transplant recipients, one of whom was a retransplant, and a few patients without pretransplant specimens were excluded. Donor T cell macrochimerism was defined as a peak of at least 4% donor T cells among recipient peripheral blood mononuclear cells. Instead of going to the commercial service, samples from a few later patients were sequenced in-house on an Illumina MiSeq and processed with MiXCR. Overall study outcomes, separate from this receptor: GvH clones turned up in recipient bone marrow, with some appearing earlier in ileal mucosa or blood, a pattern consistent with an intestinal mucosal origin. Patients with donor T cell macrochimerism had high GvH to HvG T cell clonal ratios in their allografts. Peak levels of circulating GvH clones were associated with declines in HvG clones early after transplant. Conclusions were limited by the relatively low number and heterogeneity of intestinal transplant patients.

Library preparation used the immunoSEQ multiplex PCR assay. For most patients, genomic DNA was isolated with the Qiagen DNeasy Blood and Tissue Kit and shipped frozen to Adaptive Biotechnologies for TCR sequencing. For most patients, high-throughput TCR-beta CDR3 sequencing of genomic DNA was performed by Adaptive Biotechnologies. The published analysis was carried out like this. Adaptive's ImmunoSEQ software supplied the TCR sequencing data for around 17 patients, while MiXCR and VDJtools were used to process three other patients. To correct CD4 versus CD8 sorting errors, any sequence found in both subsets at a frequency ratio below 5:1 was removed. Because the origin of CDR3 nucleotide sequences shared between donor and recipient could not be assigned, those sequences were removed. To count as alloreactive, a clone needed at least 2-fold expansion over unstimulated cells and a minimum CFSE-low frequency of 0.002% (template counts) or 0.001% (read counts). Clones detected in sequenced pre-transplant spleen, lymph node, or MLR CFSE-low populations of the donor or recipient were defined as mappable. The cumulative frequency of alloreactive clones was calculated as a percentage of all sequences, weighted by copy number. The source is immuneACCESS, and TCRdb retained only in-frame sequences with V and J called. Part of the clones is not carried over; for the studies checked, unresolved V genes explain less than half of this, and the remainder is unexplained. That table is the source of V, J and clone size, and D and trimming were worked out from the DNA. In all, the sample holds about 120,000 clones, and 90% to 95% of those were seen once. The ten largest make up 3% to 4% of the sample.

The CDR3 has 14 amino acids, counting the end cysteine and phenylalanine. This entry keeps only the CDR3 DNA: 42 bases, framed from base 1. Taken from the germline V gene (reference sequence), the CDR1 and CDR2 loops are LNHDA and SQIVND. At the junction V is shortened by 7 bases and J by 7 bases; bases outside the gene matches: 11. The meaning of the sample's time point label: cells obtained before transplantation from donor or recipient. CD3+CD4+ and CD3+CD8+ populations were FACS-sorted from unstimulated pre-transplant donor and recipient cells taken from spleen or lymph nodes. This clone has more than one count but fewer than ten. The antigen it binds to is not known. Base qualities were left out, and no much larger clone turns up one base away.

The chain employs TRBV19 and TRBJ1-2; 8 of the junction bases match TRBD1. The sample consisted of unstimulated CD8+ T cells sorted from spleen or lymph node cells, taken before intestinal transplant. The receptor was derived from a human donor who received an intestinal transplant. CDR3 region: CASTLGQGGGGYTF. In nucleotides, the sequence is TGTGCCAGTACCTTAGGACAGGGAGGAGGTGGCTACACCTTC. Supplemented by the reference TRBV19 and TRBJ1-2 proteins around the CDR3, the complete variable domain is DGGITQSPKYLFRKEGQNVTLSCEQNLNHDAMYWYRQDPGQGLRLIYYSQIVNDFQKGDIAEGYSVSREKKESFPLTVTSAQKNPTAFYLCASTLGQGGGGYTFGSGTRLTVV.